The 8 T cell receptor beta chains reported below all come from one sample, sequenced in a study of human T cells and chemical hapten exposure. The time point here: pre-sensitization, week 0. Treatment defined: therapeutic diphenylcyclopropenone sensitization with weekly scalp DPC. TCRdb itself ran the RACE reads through MiXCR, one entry per CDR3 protein. The sample consists of roughly 100,000 distinct CDR3 sequences, roughly a tenth of them appearing once. This sample comprised whole blood, obtained in connection with sensitization to the hapten diphenylcyclopropenone (DPC). Receptor source: a woman aged 40-49 years with alopecia areata. Some clones in this sample may be carry-over from other donors' samples.

The table lists this clonotype with a few counts. The genes are TRBV25-1 and TRBJ1-2, with D perhaps TRBD1 (5 bases). V lost 4 bases and J 4 bases, leaving 22 bases between the germline ends. CDR1 is MGHDK, CDR2 SYGVNS, per germline. This CDR3 contains 17 residues. CDR3: CASSVLSTGERSYGYTF. Written as DNA, the CDR3 is TGTGCCAGCAGTGTCCTGAGTACGGGGGAGAGGAGCTATGGCTACACCTTC.

This clonotype showed up many times. The genes are TRBV20-1 and TRBJ2-3; D is undetermined. The length of the CDR3 is 12 residues. V gave up 1 base and J gave up 5 bases, with 7 bases separating them. Per germline, CDR1 DFQATT and CDR2 SNEGSKA (reference sequence). As DNA, the CDR3 is TGCAGTGCTAGAGCTCCGGGAGATACGCAGTATTTT. This sequence encodes CSARAPGDTQYF.

There are many counts of this clonotype. The CDR3, as DNA: TGTGCCAGCAGAAGCTCCGAGGGCAGCAATCAGCCCCAGCATTTT. It yields the protein CASRSSEGSNQPQHF. The chain is built from TRBV6-1 and TRBJ1-5; D ambiguous. Trimming removed 6 bases from V and 1 base from J, with 13 bases in between. Germline CDR1 MNHNS, CDR2 SASEGT. The CDR3 is 15 amino acids.

J is TRBJ2-1 and V is TRBV20-1; tentative D call: TRBD1 (6 bases). The CDR3 has 12 residues. Trimming shortened V by 8 bases and J by 8 bases, and 16 bases separated the two germline ends. CDR1 DFQATT and CDR2 SNEGSKA come from the germline V gene (reference sequence). CDR3 region: CSSADRGDEQFF. The CDR3 DNA follows: TGCAGTTCAGCGGACAGAGGGGATGAGCAGTTCTTC.

In this sample, this clonotype turned up many times. J is TRBJ2-7 and V is TRBV11-2, with D hard to call. The CDR3 runs to 15 residues. V lost 5 bases to trimming and J lost 2 bases, with 16 bases between them. Germline lookup yields CDR1 SGHAT and CDR2 FQNNGV. The CDR3 nucleotides read TGTGCCAGCAGCCACTGTCATCCTCCACCCTACGAGCAGTACTTC. Amino acid sequence: CASSHCHPPPYEQYF.

This clonotype was recorded many times. The CDR3 bases are TGTGCCAGCAGTCCTTCTGGGGGGGTAGGCACCGGGGAGCTGTTTTTT. It translates to CASSPSGGVGTGELFF. V and J are TRBV28 and TRBJ2-2; 7 nucleotides align to TRBD2. Looked up from germline, CDR1 is MDHEN and CDR2 is SYDVKM. This CDR3 region has 16 residues. V shed 5 bases and J 4 bases; nucleotides not matched to a gene: 10.

Ten or more counts support this clonotype. The gene calls are TRBV1 and TRBJ2-2. TRBV1 is assigned pseudogene status. The CDR3 is made up of 13 amino acids. This CDR3 is CTSSRPNTGELFF. The CDR3 DNA follows: TGCACCAGCAGCCGTCCTAACACCGGGGAGCTGTTTTTT.

This rearrangement joins TRBV3-1 to TRBJ2-1, with 11 bases that match TRBD2. V dropped 4 bases and J dropped 7; count of bases not matched to a gene: 9. This CDR3 contains 16 residues. Germline CDR1 reads LGHDT; CDR2 reads YNNKEL (reference sequence). The CDR3 reads CASSLLTSGVRNEQFF. The CDR3 DNA reads as TGTGCCAGCAGCCTATTGACTAGCGGGGTAAGGAATGAGCAGTTCTTC.